This T cell receptor beta chain derives from a study of CD8+ T cells in alopecia areata. TCR sequencing used cDNA made by reverse transcription of extracted RNA. Produced via immunoSEQ multiplex PCR; TCRdb's table is partial and in-frame only. The data contain over 95,000 clones, less than 60% of them singletons. Regarding treatment: oral pan-JAK inhibitor, 5-10 mg twice daily. Unmatched junction bases numbered 4, after V lost 5 bases and J lost 2 bases. This CDR3 has 15 amino acids. Germline-derived CDR1 and CDR2 are MGHDK and SYGVNS. The V gene is TRBV25-1, the J gene TRBJ2-1, with TRBD2 matching 9 bases. The source of this sequence is a human donor with alopecia areata. The material was CD4+ T cells sorted from blood, obtained at week 24, from a patient treated with tofacitinib. The chain's CDR3 is CASSLSGGTYNEQFF. CDR3 nucleotides: TGTGCCAGCAGTCTTAGCGGGGGTACCTACAATGAGCAGTTCTTC.